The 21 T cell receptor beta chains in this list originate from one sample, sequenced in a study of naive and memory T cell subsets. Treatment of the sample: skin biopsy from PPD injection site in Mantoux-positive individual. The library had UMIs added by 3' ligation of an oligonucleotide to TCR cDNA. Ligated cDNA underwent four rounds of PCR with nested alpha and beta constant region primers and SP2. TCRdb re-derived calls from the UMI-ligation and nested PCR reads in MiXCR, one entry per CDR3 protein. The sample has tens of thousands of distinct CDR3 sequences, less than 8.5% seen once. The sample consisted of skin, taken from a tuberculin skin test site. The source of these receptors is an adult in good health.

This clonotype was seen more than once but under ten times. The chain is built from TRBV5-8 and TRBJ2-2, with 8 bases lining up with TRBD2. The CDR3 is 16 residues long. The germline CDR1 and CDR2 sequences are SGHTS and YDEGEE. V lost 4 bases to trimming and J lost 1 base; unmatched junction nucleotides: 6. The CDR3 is CASSPRLARNTGELFF. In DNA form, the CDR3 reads TGTGCCAGCAGCCCTCGACTAGCGCGGAACACCGGGGAGCTGTTTTTT.

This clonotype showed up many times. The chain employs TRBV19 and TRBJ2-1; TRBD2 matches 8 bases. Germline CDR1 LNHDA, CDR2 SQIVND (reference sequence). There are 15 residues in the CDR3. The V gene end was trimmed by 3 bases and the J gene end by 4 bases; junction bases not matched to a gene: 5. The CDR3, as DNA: TGTGCCAGTAGTATTACGGCGGGGGGATACAATGAGCAGTTCTTC. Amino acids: CASSITAGGYNEQFF.

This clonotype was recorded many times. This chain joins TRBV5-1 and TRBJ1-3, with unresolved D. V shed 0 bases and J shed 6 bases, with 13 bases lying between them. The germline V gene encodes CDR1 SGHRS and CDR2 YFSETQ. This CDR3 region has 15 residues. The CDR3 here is CASSLEGGSLNTIYF. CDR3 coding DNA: TGCGCCAGCAGCTTGGAAGGCGGGTCGCTAAACACCATATATTTT. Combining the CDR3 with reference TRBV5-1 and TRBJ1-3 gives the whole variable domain KAGVTQTPRYLIKTRGQQVTLSCSPISGHRSVSWYQQTPGQGLQFLFEYFSETQRNKGNFPGRFSGRQFSNSRSEMNVSTLELGDSALYLCASSLEGGSLNTIYFGEGSWLTVV.

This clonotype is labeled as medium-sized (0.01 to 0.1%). CDR3 DNA: TGCGCCACCACAGGGCAGGGGAACACCGGGGAGCTGTTTTTT. This gives the protein CATTGQGNTGELFF. The chain has TRBV5-1 and TRBJ2-2; weak D call: TRBD1 (6 bases). V gave up 9 bases and J gave up 1 base, with 13 bases separating them. The germline V gene has CDR1 SGHRS and CDR2 YFSETQ. The CDR3 sequence is 14 residues long.

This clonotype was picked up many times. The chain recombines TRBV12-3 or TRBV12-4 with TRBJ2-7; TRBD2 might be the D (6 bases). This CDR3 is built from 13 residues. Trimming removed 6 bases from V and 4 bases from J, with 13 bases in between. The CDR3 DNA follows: TGTGCCAGCAGCAAACTGGGGGGTTACGAGCAGTACTTC. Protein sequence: CASSKLGGYEQYF.

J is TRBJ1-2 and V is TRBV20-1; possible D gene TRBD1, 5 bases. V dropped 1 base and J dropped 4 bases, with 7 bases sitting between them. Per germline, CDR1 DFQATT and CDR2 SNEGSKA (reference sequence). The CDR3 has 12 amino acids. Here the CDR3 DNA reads TGCAGTGCTAGAGTCGGGACCTATGGCTACACCTTC. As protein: CSARVGTYGYTF.

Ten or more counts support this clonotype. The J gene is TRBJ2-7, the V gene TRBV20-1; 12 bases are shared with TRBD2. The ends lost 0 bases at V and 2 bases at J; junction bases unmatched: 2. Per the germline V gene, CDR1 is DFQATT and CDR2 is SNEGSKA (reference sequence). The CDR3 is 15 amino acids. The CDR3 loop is CSARDRTSGAYEQYF. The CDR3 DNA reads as TGCAGTGCTAGAGATCGGACTAGCGGGGCCTACGAGCAGTACTTC.

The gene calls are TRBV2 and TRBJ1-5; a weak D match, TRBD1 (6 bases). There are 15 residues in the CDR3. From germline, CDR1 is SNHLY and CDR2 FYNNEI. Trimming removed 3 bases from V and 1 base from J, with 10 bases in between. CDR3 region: CASSERGPSNQPQHF. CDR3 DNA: TGTGCCAGCAGTGAGCGGGGGCCAAGCAATCAGCCCCAGCATTTT.

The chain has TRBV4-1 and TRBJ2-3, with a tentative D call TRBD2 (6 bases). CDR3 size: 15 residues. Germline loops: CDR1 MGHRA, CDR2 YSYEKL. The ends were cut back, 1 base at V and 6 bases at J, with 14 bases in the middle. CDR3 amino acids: CASSQAGGEGDTQYF. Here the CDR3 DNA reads TGCGCCAGCAGCCAAGCCGGGGGAGAAGGGGATACGCAGTATTTT.

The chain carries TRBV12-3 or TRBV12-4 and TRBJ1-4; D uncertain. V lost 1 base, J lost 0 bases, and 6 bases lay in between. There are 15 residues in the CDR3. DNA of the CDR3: TGTGCCAGCAGTTTAGTCGGAGCAACTAATGAAAAACTGTTTTTT. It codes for CASSLVGATNEKLFF.

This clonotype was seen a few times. The CDR3 nucleotides are TGTGCCAGCAGTTCGACACATCGCTCTGGGGCCAACGTCCTGACTTTC. Translated, it gives CASSSTHRSGANVLTF. The rearrangement links TRBV25-1 to TRBJ2-6, with D uncertain. The CDR3 is made up of 16 amino acids. Germline lookup yields CDR1 MGHDK and CDR2 SYGVNS. Trimming took off 5 bases at V and 0 bases at J, with 11 bases between the two ends.

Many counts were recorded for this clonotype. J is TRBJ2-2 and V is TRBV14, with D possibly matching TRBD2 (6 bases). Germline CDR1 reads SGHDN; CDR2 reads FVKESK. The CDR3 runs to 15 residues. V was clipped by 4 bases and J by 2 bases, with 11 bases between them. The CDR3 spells CASSPTRGNTGELFF. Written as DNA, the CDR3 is TGTGCCAGCAGCCCGACTAGGGGCAACACCGGGGAGCTGTTTTTT. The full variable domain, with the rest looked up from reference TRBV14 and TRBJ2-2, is EAGVTQFPSHSVIEKGQTVTLRCDPISGHDNLYWYRRVMGKEIKFLLHFVKESKQDESGMPNNRFLAERTGGTYSTLKVQPAELEDSGVYFCASSPTRGNTGELFFGEGSRLTVL.

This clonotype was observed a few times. In DNA, the CDR3 is TGTGCCAGCAGCCCTCGAACAGGGATGCCCTATGGCTACACCTTC. Protein: CASSPRTGMPYGYTF. V is TRBV7-2 and J is TRBJ1-2; possibly TRBD1 for D (6 bases). CDR1 and CDR2 (germline): SGHTA, FQGNSA. The CDR3 spans 15 residues. The V gene lost 5 bases and the J gene lost 4 bases, with 17 bases spanning the gap.

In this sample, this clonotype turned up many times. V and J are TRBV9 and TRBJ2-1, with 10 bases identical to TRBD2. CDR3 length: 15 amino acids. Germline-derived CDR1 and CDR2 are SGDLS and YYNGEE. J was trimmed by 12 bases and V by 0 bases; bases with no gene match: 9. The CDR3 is CASSVDNRVAGGQFF. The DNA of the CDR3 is TGTGCCAGCAGCGTAGACAACCGGGTAGCGGGGGGGCAGTTCTTC.

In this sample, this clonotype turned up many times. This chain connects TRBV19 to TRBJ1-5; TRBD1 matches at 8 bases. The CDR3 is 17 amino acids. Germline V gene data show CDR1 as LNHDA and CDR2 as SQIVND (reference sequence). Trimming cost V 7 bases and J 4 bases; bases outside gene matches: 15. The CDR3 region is CASKFWAVGQGNQPQHF. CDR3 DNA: TGTGCCAGTAAATTTTGGGCGGTCGGACAGGGAAATCAGCCCCAGCATTTT.

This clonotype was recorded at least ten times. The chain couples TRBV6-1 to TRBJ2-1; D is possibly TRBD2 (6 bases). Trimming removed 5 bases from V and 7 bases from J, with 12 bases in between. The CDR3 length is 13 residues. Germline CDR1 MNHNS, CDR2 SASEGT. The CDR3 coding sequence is TGTGCCAGCAGTTTCGGGGCGGGGAATGAGCAGTTCTTC. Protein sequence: CASSFGAGNEQFF.

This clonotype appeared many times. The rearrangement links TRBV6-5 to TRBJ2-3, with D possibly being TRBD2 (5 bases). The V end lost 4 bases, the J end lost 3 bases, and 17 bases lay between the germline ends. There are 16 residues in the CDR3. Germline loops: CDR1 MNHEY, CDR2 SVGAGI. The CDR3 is CASSSGNWGLTDTQYF. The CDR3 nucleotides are TGTGCCAGCAGTTCGGGGAACTGGGGTCTAACAGATACGCAGTATTTT.

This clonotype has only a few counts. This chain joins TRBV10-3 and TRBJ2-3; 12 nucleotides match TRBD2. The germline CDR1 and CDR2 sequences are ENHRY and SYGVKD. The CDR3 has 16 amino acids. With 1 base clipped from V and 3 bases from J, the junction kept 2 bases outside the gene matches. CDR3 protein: CAISEFTSGGTDTQYF. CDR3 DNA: TGTGCCATCAGTGAGTTTACTAGCGGGGGGACAGATACGCAGTATTTT.

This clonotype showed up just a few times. The CDR3 DNA sequence: TGTGCCAGCAGCTTGGCCCGGGCCCCCTTCCAAGGCACCGGGGAGCTGTTTTTT. Residues: CASSLARAPFQGTGELFF. V and J are TRBV5-5 and TRBJ2-2; D ambiguous. Trimming left V 0 bases short and J 4 bases short, with 19 bases between. Per germline, CDR1 SGHKS and CDR2 YYEKEE (reference sequence). This CDR3 has 18 amino acids. The whole variable domain, filled in from reference TRBV5-5 and TRBJ2-2, reads DAGVTQSPTHLIKTRGQQVTLRCSPISGHKSVSWYQQVLGQGPQFIFQYYEKEERGRGNFPDRFSARQFPNYSSELNVNALLLGDSALYLCASSLARAPFQGTGELFFGEGSRLTVL.

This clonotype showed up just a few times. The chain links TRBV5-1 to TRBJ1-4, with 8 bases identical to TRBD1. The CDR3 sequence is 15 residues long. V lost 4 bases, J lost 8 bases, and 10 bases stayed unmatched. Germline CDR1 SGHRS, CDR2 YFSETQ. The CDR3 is CASSPSDRGYEKLFF. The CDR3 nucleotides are TGCGCCAGCAGCCCCAGTGACAGGGGATACGAAAAACTGTTTTTT.

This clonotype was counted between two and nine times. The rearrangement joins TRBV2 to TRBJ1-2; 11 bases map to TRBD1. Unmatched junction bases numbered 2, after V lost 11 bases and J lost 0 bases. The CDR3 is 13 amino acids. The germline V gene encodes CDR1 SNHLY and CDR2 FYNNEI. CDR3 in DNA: TGTGCCGGACAGGGGGCGCCTAACTATGGCTACACCTTC. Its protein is CAGQGAPNYGYTF.